Below, one T cell receptor beta chain is given with its context. Repertoires were generated with immunoSEQ multiplex PCR, while TCRdb's copy carries only in-frame clones and drops some. The sample includes around 80,000 clones, around 92% of them seen just once. The data belong to a study of T cell changes during pregnancy in multiple sclerosis. CDR1 is LNHDA, CDR2 SQIVND, per germline (reference sequence). The CDR3 consists of 17 residues. Trimming removed 0 bases from V and 1 base from J; junction bases left unmatched: 1. This receptor was identified in a female donor with multiple sclerosis, enrolled in a pregnancy study. The sample consisted of peripheral blood, taken before pregnancy. The gene calls are TRBV19 and TRBJ2-2; 11 nucleotides align to TRBD2. The CDR3 DNA reads TGTGCCAGTAGTATAGACCTAGCGGGAGGGAACACCGGGGAGCTGTTTTTT. Protein: CASSIDLAGGNTGELFF.